This record looks at one T cell receptor beta chain sequence and its context. Profiling relied on immunoSEQ multiplex PCR, and the TCRdb table lists in-frame clones only, not all of them. The data show approximately 20,000 clones, approximately 83% seen once. The sample is drawn from a study of somatic mutations in cytotoxic T cells in rheumatoid arthritis. This receptor was obtained from a man between 18 and 29 years old with rheumatoid arthritis. Source material: CD8+ T cells sorted from blood.

The CDR3 DNA follows: TGTGCCAGCAGTGAAGCCATTTGGGACAGGGGAAACTATGGCTACACCTTC. Protein sequence: CASSEAIWDRGNYGYTF. The J gene is TRBJ1-2, the V gene TRBV6-1; 10 bases are shared with TRBD1. V gave up 0 bases and J gave up 2 bases; unmatched junction bases: 6. There are 17 residues in the CDR3. Germline CDR1 reads MNHNS; CDR2 reads SASEGT.